One sample yielded the 7 T cell receptor beta chains listed below, sequenced in a study of cytomegalovirus exposure and HLA in healthy donors. Both 60 Vbeta primers and 13 Jbeta primers went into the PCR. Here immunoSEQ multiplex PCR was the method, and the copy in TCRdb shows in-frame clones only, minus some. The sample yields about 160,000 clones, approximately 78% seen once. The material sequenced was PBMCs. The origin of the receptors is a woman in her thirties or forties in good health and CMV-seronegative.

The gene calls are TRBV29-1 and TRBJ1-1; perhaps TRBD1 as D (5 bases). The CDR3 is made up of 14 amino acids. Germline values: CDR1 SQVTM, CDR2 ANQGSEA. Trimming removed 2 bases from V and 1 base from J, with 11 bases in between. The CDR3 loop reads CSVERGRGNTEAFF. The CDR3 DNA sequence: TGCAGCGTTGAACGAGGTAGGGGGAACACTGAAGCTTTCTTT. The full variable domain, its missing parts supplied by reference TRBV29-1 and TRBJ1-1, is SAVISQKPSRDICQRGTSLTIQCQVDSQVTMMFWYRQQPGQSLTLIATANQGSEATYESGFVIDKFPISRPNLTFSTLTVSNMSPEDSSIYLCSVERGRGNTEAFFGQGTRLTVV.

The chain links TRBV5-1 to TRBJ2-4; maybe TRBD2 (7 bases). Germline CDR1 is SGHRS and CDR2 is YFSETQ. The CDR3 has 16 residues. Trimming removed 0 bases at V and 8 bases at J, with 18 bases between. The CDR3 spells CASSLVMGGRSDIQYF. CDR3 coding DNA: TGCGCCAGCAGCTTGGTGATGGGGGGGCGTTCGGACATTCAGTACTTC.

This clone was seen many times. The V gene is TRBV27, the J gene TRBJ1-2, with 9 bases that match TRBD1. V lost 2 bases, J lost 8 bases, and 12 bases stayed unmatched. From germline, CDR1 is MNHEY and CDR2 SMNVEV (reference sequence). The CDR3 is 16 residues long. The CDR3 bases are TGTGCCAGCAGTTTACGCGCGGGGACAGGGCCTGTGGGCTACACCTTC. Translation gives CASSLRAGTGPVGYTF.

This chain connects TRBV4-1 to TRBJ1-2, with a tentative D call TRBD1 (5 bases). The CDR3 sequence is 14 residues long. CDR1 is MGHRA and CDR2 is YSYEKL in the germline V gene. V lost 3 bases to trimming and J lost 6 bases, with 14 bases between them. CDR3 DNA sequence: TGCGCCAGCAGCCATGGAGCAGGGTTAAATGGCTACACCTTC. It specifies CASSHGAGLNGYTF.

The CDR3 nucleotides read TGTGCCAGTAGTACCTCCAGGGGTGGGCCCTACAATGAGCAGTTCTTC. As protein: CASSTSRGGPYNEQFF. This sequence joins TRBV19 and TRBJ2-1; the D gene is possibly TRBD1 (6 bases). V dropped 4 bases and J dropped 2 bases, with 15 bases sitting between them. Germline V CDR1 and CDR2: LNHDA, SQIVND (reference sequence). The CDR3 sequence is 16 residues long.

The sample holds a few counts of this clone. The rearrangement uses TRBV5-1 and TRBJ2-3, with 7 bases that match TRBD1. The CDR3 length is 15 residues. V was clipped by 0 bases and J by 5 bases; unmatched bases: 6. From germline, CDR1 is SGHRS and CDR2 YFSETQ. CDR3 residues: CASSLAGQVIDTQYF. CDR3 DNA sequence: TGCGCCAGCAGCTTGGCCGGACAGGTGATAGATACGCAGTATTTT. The full variable domain, its missing parts supplied by reference TRBV5-1 and TRBJ2-3, is KAGVTQTPRYLIKTRGQQVTLSCSPISGHRSVSWYQQTPGQGLQFLFEYFSETQRNKGNFPGRFSGRQFSNSRSEMNVSTLELGDSALYLCASSLAGQVIDTQYFGPGTRLTVL.

The rearrangement links TRBV7-8 to TRBJ1-4; TRBD1 matches at 7 bases. The CDR3 sequence is 15 residues long. Germline assignment: CDR1 SGHVS and CDR2 FQNEAQ. The J segment lost 3 bases and the V segment lost 3 bases, leaving 4 bases of the junction unmatched. The CDR3 DNA follows: TGTGCCAGCAGCTTTTCCGGGACAGCTAATGAAAAACTGTTTTTT. This encodes CASSFSGTANEKLFF.